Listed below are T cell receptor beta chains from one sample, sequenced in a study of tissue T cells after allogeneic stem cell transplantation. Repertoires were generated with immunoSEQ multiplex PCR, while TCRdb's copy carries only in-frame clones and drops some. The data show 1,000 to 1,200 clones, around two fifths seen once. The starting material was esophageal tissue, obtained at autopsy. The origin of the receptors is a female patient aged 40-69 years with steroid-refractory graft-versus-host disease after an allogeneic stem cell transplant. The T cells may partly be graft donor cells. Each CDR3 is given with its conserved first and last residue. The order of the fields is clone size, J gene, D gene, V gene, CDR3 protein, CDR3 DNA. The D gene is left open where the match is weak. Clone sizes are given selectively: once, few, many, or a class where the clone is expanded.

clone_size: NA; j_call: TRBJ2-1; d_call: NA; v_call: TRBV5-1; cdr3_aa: CASKSTVAMSYNEQFF; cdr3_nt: TGCGCCAGCAAATCGACAGTAGCTATGTCCTACAATGAGCAGTTCTTC
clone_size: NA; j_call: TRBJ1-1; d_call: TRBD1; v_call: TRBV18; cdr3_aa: CASSPRDRGRNTEAFF; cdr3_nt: TGTGCCAGCTCACCCCGGGACAGGGGCCGGAACACTGAAGCTTTCTTT
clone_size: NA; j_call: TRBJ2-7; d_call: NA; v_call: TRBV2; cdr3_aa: CASYRGLYEQYF; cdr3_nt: TGTGCCAGTTACAGGGGACTCTACGAGCAGTACTTC
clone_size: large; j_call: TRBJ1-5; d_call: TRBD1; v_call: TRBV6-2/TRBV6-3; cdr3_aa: CASSYRTGFQPQHF; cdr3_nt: TGTGCCAGCAGTTATAGGACAGGGTTTCAGCCCCAGCATTTT
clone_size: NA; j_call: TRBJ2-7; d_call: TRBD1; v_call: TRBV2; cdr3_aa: CASGQGYDEQYF; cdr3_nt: TGTGCCAGCGGACAGGGCTACGACGAGCAGTACTTC
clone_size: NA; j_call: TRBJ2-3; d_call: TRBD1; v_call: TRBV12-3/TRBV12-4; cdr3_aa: CASSYTGAPYF; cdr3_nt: TGTGCCAGCAGTTATACAGGGGCCCCGTATTTT
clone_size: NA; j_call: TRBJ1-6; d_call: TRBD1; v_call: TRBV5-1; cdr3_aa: CASSFGQGASPLHF; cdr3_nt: TGCGCCAGCAGCTTTGGACAGGGGGCTTCACCCCTCCACTTT
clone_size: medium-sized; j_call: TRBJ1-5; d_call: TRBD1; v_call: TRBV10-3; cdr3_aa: CAISPQGPSNQPQHF; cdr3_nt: TGTGCCATCAGTCCACAGGGGCCTAGCAATCAGCCCCAGCATTTT
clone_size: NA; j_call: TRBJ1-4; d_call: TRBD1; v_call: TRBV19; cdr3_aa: CASRRQGWGKLFF; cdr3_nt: TGTGCCAGTAGGCGACAGGGGTGGGGAAAACTGTTTTTT
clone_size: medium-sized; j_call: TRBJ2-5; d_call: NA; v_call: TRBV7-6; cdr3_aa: CASSFTVLQETQYF; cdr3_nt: TGTGCCAGCAGCTTCACGGTCCTTCAAGAGACCCAGTACTTC
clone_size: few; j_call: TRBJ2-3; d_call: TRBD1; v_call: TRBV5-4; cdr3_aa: CASSLAGTADTQYF; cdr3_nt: TGTGCCAGCAGCTTGGCCGGGACAGCAGATACGCAGTATTTT
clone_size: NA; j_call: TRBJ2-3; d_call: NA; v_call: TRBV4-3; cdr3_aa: CASSQDWGTPDTQYF; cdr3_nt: TGCGCCAGCAGCCAAGATTGGGGGACTCCAGATACGCAGTATTTT
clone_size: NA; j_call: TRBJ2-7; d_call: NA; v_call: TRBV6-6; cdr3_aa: CASSYQRGRYEQYF; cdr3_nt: TGTGCCAGCAGTTACCAACGGGGGCGTTACGAGCAGTACTTC
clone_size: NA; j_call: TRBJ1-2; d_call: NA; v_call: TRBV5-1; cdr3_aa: CASSPGQSSNYGYTF; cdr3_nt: TGCGCCAGCAGCCCCGGACAGTCCTCCAACTATGGCTACACCTTC
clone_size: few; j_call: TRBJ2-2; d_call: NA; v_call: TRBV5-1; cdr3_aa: CASSFRETTGELFF; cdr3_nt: TGCGCCAGCAGCTTCAGGGAAACCACCGGGGAGCTGTTTTTT
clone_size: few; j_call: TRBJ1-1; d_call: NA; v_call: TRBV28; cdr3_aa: CASSARLFGTEAFF; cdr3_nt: TGTGCCAGCAGTGCCAGGCTATTCGGCACTGAAGCTTTCTTT
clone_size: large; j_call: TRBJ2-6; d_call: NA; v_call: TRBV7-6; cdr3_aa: CASSFWLGGYSGANVLTF; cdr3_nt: TGTGCCAGCAGCTTCTGGCTAGGGGGATACTCTGGGGCCAACGTCCTGACTTTC
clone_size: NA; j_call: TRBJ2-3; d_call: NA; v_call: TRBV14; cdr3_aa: CASSQGAGAGDTQYF; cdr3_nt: TGTGCCAGCAGCCAGGGGGCAGGGGCTGGAGATACGCAGTATTTT
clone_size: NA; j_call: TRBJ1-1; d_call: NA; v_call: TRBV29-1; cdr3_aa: CSVRQGGSTEAFF; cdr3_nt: TGCAGCGTGAGGCAGGGCGGGAGCACTGAAGCTTTCTTT
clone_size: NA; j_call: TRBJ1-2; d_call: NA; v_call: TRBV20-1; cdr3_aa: CSAGVNGGYTF; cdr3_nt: TGCAGTGCTGGGGTAAATGGTGGCTACACCTTC
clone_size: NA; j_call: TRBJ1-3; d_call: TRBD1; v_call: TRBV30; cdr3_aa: CAWRSGQGYGNTIYF; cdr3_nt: TGTGCCTGGAGGTCGGGACAGGGGTATGGAAACACCATATATTTT
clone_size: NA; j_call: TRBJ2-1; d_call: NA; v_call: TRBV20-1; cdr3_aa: CSASRGPYNEQFF; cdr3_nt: TGCAGTGCTAGTAGGGGCCCCTACAATGAGCAGTTCTTC
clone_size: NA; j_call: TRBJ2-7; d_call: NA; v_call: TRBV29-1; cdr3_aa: CSVDTSPVRSYEQYF; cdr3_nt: TGCAGCGTAGATACTAGCCCGGTTCGCTCCTACGAGCAGTACTTC
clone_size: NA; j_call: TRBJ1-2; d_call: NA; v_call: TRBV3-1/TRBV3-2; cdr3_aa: CASSQSGGVGYTF; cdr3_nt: TGTGCCAGCAGCCAATCGGGGGGCGTTGGCTACACCTTC
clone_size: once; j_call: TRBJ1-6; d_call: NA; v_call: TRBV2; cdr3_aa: CASSAQVYNSPLHF; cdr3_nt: TGTGCCAGCAGTGCTCAGGTTTATAATTCACCCCTCCACTTT